Listed below are T cell receptor beta chains from one sample, sequenced in a study of Graves' ophthalmopathy and Graves' hyperthyroidism. TCRdb passed the multiplex PCR reads through MiXCR, listing each CDR3 protein once. The sample records a few hundred thousand distinct CDR3 sequences, around 20% being singletons. Sequenced: peripheral blood. The receptors were gathered from a young woman with Graves' ophthalmopathy. CDR3s include the opening cysteine and the closing phenylalanine or tryptophan.

>TRBJ2-7|TRBV10-1
CASRRDEASYEQYF
>TRBJ1-5|TRBV6-2/TRBV6-3
CASSPWSRLGNQPQHF
>TRBJ1-5|TRBV6-5
CASSSNRASNQPQHF
>TRBJ2-7|TRBV6-2/TRBV6-3
CASTRTGGPQEQYF
>TRBJ2-5|TRBV7-2
CASSLKAGAAETQYF
>TRBJ2-2|TRBV7-8
CASSLISGGNTGELFF
>TRBJ2-2|TRBV20-1
CSARPGDRVTGELFF
>TRBJ2-7|TRBV7-3
CASSTGLAGGPSKLYEQYF
>TRBJ1-2|TRBV6-1
CASSEGWGGGYTF
>TRBJ2-7|TRBV2
CASKGDGTYEQYF
>TRBJ1-2|TRBV12-3/TRBV12-4
CASTGENYGYTF
>TRBJ2-5|TRBV29-1
CSVSYRETQYF
>TRBJ1-1|TRBV7-3
CASSLRPTSEAFF
>TRBJ1-5|TRBV6-2/TRBV6-3
CASRTAQGYSNQPQHF
>TRBJ1-1|TRBV5-1
CASSSASGGTEAFF
>TRBJ1-5|TRBV15
CATSRWGGRAGTNSNQPQHF
>TRBJ1-2|TRBV28
CASSLEKNYGYTF
>TRBJ1-5|TRBV28
CASSLVTNWDSNQPQHF
>TRBJ2-7|TRBV20-1
CSAGPSGTGGKVQYF
>TRBJ1-2|TRBV7-2
CASSNHRGGYTF
>TRBJ2-7|TRBV30
CAWSGGLDEQYF
>TRBJ2-7|TRBV19
CASQGGRTTEQYF
>TRBJ1-5|TRBV19
CASSMGDRKNQPQHF
>TRBJ1-6|TRBV18
CASSPSGTPRVGENSPLHF
>TRBJ2-7|TRBV20-1
CSALRAGVYEQYF
>TRBJ1-4|TRBV28
CASSSQMKLFF
>TRBJ2-7|TRBV11-2
CASSPLAGVESYEQYF
>TRBJ2-5|TRBV7-8
CASSPDRRGETQYF
>TRBJ2-7|TRBV5-5
CASSLISPAYEQYF
>TRBJ2-7|TRBV6-2/TRBV6-3
CASSQGQGFETYEQYF
>TRBJ2-4|TRBV4-3
CASSQGGARQVKAKNIQYF
>TRBJ2-7|TRBV20-1
CSAPREIGSYEQYF
>TRBJ1-2|TRBV19
CASSIGSGYTF
>TRBJ1-1|TRBV28
CASSLRRMAGTEAFF
>TRBJ2-2|TRBV9
CASSLRKSGELFF
>TRBJ2-7|TRBV11-2
CASSLVSLGSSRGEQYF
>TRBJ2-2|TRBV30
CAWSRAGGANTGELFF
>TRBJ1-1|TRBV12-3/TRBV12-4
CASSTRSDSLNTEAFF
>TRBJ2-7|TRBV6-1
CASSLTGREGYEQYF
>TRBJ2-7|TRBV18
CASSPRDRIHEQYF
>TRBJ1-2|TRBV2
CASLFGGGGYTF
>TRBJ2-7|TRBV6-2/TRBV6-3
CASSLSGTYEQYF
>TRBJ1-5|TRBV7-8
CASRPGRFSNQPQHF
>TRBJ2-7|TRBV6-1
CASSKTVSYEQYF
>TRBJ1-1|TRBV2
CASSEAHRLGQAFF
>TRBJ2-7|TRBV7-2
CASSLVRGPSYEQYF
>TRBJ1-2|TRBV6-2/TRBV6-3
CASSSGARGYTF
>TRBJ1-2|TRBV5-5
CASSLVLTGANYGYTF
>TRBJ2-2|TRBV6-5
CASKGTGNTGELFF
>TRBJ2-7|TRBV5-1
CASSFFPSQGYEQYF
>TRBJ2-2|TRBV12-3/TRBV12-4
CASRQGYTGELFF
>TRBJ1-1|TRBV7-9
CASSSTGQMTEAFF
>TRBJ2-3|TRBV28
CASSLKLDTQYF
>TRBJ1-1|TRBV28
CASSFKRAEAFF
>TRBJ2-2|TRBV4-2
CASSQDIRMSGLLFF
>TRBJ1-1|TRBV4-2
CAGSQGQGLATEAFF
>TRBJ2-7|TRBV27
CASSLVVSGREQYF
>TRBJ1-2|TRBV5-1
CASSLAQGINYGYTF
>TRBJ2-2|TRBV30
CAWNDRSTGELFF